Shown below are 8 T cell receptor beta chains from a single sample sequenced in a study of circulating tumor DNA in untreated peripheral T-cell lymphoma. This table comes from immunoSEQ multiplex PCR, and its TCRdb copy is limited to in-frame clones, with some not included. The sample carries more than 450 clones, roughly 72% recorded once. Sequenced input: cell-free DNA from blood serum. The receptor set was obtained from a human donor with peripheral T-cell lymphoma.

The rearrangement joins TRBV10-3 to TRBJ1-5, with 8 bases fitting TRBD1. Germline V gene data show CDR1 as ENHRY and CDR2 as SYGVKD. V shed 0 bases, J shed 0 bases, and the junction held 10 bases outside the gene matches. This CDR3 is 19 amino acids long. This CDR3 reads CAISESAVTGGISNQPQHF. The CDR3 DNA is TGTGCCATCAGTGAGTCGGCGGTAACAGGGGGGATTAGCAATCAGCCCCAGCATTTT.

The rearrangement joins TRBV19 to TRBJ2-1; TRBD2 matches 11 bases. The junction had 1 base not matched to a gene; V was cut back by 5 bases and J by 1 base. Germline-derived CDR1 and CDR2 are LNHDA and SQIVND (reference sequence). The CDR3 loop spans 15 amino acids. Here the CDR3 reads CASSGTSGSYNEQFF. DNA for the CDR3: TGTGCCAGTAGTGGGACTAGCGGATCCTACAATGAGCAGTTCTTC.

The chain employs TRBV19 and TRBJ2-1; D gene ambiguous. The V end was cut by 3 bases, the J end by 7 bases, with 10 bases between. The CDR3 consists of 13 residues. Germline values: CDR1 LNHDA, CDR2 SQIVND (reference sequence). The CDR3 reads CASSMKLPNEQFF. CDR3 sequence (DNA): TGTGCCAGTAGTATGAAATTGCCTAATGAGCAGTTCTTC.

CDR3 coding DNA: TGTGCCAGCAGTTTATGGGGGGGCACCTACGAGCAGTACTTC. Its translation is CASSLWGGTYEQYF. This sequence joins TRBV27 and TRBJ2-7, with TRBD2 as a possible D gene (7 bases). Per germline, CDR1 MNHEY and CDR2 SMNVEV (reference sequence). There are 14 residues in the CDR3. Trimming stripped 1 base from V and 2 bases from J, with 9 bases between.

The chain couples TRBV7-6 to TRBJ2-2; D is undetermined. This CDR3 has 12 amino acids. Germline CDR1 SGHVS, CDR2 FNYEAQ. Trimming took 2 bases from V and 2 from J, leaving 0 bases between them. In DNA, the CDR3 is TGTGCCAGCAGCTTAAACACCGGGGAGCTGTTTTTT. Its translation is CASSLNTGELFF.

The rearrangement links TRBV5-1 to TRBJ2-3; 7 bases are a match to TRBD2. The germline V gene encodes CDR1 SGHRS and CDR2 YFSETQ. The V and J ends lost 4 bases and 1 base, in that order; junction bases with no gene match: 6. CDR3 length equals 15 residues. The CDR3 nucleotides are TGCGCCAGCAGCCGGCTAGCGGAGCGCACAGATACGCAGTATTTT. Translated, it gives CASSRLAERTDTQYF.

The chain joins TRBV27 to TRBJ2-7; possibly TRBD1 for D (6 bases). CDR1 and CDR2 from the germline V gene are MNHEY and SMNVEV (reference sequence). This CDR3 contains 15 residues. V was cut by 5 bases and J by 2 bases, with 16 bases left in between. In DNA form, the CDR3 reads TGTGCCAGCAGTCGCTTTGCAGGGGCTCCCTACGAGCAGTACGTC. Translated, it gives CASSRFAGAPYEQYV.

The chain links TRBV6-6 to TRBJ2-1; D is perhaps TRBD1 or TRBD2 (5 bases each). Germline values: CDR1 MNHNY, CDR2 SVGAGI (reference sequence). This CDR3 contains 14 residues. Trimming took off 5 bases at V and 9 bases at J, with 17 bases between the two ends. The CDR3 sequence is CASSPRPRAGEQFF. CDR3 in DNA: TGTGCCAGCAGTCCACGCCCCAGGGCGGGTGAGCAGTTCTTC.